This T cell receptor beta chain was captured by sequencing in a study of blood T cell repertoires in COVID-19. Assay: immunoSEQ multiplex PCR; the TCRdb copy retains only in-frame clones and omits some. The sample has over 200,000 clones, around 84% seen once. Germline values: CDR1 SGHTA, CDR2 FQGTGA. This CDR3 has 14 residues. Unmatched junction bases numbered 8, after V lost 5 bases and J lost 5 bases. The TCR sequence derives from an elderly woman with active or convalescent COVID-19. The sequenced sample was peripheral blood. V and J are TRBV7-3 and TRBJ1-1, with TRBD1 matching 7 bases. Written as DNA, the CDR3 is TGTGCCAGCAGCCCGGACAGGTGGAGTACTGAAGCTTTCTTT. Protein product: CASSPDRWSTEAFF.